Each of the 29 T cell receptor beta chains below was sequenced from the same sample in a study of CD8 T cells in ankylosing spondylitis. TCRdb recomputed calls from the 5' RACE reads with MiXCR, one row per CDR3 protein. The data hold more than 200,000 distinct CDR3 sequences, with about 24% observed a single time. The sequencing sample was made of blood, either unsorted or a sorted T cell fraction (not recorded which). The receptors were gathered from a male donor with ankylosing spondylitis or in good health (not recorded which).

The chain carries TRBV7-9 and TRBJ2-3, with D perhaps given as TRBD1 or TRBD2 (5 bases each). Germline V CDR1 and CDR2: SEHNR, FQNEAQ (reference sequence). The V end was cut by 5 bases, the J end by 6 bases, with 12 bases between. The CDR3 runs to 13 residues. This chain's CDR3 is CASSPTGGDTQYF. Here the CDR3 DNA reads TGTGCCAGCAGCCCTACAGGCGGGGATACGCAGTATTTT.

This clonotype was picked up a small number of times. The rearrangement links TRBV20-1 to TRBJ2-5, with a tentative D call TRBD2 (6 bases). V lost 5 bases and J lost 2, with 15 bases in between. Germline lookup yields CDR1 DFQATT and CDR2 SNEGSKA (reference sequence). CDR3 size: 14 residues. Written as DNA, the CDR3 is TGCAGTGCTCCTCGTGCGGGGCTACAAGAGACCCAGTACTTC. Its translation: CSAPRAGLQETQYF.

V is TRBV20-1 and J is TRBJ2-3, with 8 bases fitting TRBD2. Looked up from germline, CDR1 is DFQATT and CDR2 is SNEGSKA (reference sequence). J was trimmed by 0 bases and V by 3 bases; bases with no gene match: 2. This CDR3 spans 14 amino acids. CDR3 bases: TGCAGTGCTAGCGGGGGGGAAAGCACAGATACGCAGTATTTT. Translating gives CSASGGESTDTQYF.

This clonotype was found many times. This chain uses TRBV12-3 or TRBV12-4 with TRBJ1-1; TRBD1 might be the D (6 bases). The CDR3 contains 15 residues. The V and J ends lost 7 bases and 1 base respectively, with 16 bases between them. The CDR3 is CASTPRGGRNTEAFF. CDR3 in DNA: TGTGCCAGCACTCCGAGGGGGGGGAGGAACACTGAAGCTTTCTTT.

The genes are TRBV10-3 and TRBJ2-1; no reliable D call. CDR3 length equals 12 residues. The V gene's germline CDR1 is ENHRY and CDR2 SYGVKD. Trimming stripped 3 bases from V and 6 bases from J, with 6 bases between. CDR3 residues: CAISEVSNEQFF. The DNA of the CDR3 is TGTGCCATCAGTGAAGTCTCCAATGAGCAGTTCTTC.

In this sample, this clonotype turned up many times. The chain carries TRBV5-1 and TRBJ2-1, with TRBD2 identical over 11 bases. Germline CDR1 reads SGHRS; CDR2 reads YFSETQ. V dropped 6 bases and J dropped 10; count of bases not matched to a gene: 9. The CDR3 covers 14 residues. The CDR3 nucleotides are TGCGCCAGCACCCCGCTAGCGGGGGGATCAGAGCAGTTCTTC. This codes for CASTPLAGGSEQFF.

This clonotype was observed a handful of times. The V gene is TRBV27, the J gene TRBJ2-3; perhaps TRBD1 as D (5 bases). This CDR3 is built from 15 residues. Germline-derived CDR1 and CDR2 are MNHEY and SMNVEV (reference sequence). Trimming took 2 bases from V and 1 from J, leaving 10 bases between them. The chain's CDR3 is CASSLRGSGTDTQYF. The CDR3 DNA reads TGTGCCAGCAGTTTAAGGGGCAGCGGCACAGATACGCAGTATTTT.

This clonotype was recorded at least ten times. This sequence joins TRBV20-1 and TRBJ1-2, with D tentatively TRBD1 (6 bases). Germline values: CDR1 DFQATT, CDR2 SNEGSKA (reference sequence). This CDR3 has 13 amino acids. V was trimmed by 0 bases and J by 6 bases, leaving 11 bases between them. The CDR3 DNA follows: TGCAGTGCTAGAGAGGACAGCCAGAATGGCTACACCTTC. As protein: CSAREDSQNGYTF.

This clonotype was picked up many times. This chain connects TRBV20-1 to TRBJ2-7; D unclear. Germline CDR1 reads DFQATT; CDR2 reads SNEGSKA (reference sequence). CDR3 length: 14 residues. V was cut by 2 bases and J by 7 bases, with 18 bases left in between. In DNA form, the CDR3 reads TGCAGTGCTAGACTGCAGAGAAGCCTACGAGAGCAGTACTTC. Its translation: CSARLQRSLREQYF.

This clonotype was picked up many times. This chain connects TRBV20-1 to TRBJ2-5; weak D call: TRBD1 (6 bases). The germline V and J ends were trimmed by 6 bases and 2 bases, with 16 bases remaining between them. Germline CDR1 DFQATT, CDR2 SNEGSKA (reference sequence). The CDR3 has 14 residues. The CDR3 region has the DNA TGCAGTGCCATTATGATGGGGACACAAGAGACCCAGTACTTC. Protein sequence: CSAIMMGTQETQYF.

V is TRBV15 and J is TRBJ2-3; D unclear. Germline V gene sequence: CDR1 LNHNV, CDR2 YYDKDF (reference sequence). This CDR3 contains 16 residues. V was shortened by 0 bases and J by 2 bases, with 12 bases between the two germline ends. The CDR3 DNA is TGTGCCACCAGCAGAGATCGATTGGGGATCACAGATACGCAGTATTTT. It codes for CATSRDRLGITDTQYF.

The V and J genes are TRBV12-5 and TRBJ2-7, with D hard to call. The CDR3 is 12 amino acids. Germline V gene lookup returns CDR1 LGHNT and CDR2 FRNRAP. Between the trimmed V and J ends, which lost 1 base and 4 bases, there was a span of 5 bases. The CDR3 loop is CASGLAGYEQYF. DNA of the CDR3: TGTGCTAGTGGTTTGGCCGGTTACGAGCAGTACTTC.

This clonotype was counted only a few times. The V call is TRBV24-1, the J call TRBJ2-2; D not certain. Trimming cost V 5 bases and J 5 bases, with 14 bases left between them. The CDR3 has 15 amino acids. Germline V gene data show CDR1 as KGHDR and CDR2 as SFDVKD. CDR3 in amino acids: CATSGTTPWTGELFF. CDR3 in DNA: TGTGCCACCAGTGGGACCACTCCATGGACCGGGGAGCTGTTTTTT.

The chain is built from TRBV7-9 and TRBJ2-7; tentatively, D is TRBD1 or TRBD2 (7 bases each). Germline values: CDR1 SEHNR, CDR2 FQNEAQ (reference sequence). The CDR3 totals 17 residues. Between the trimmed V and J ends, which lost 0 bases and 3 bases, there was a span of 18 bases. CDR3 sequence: CASSLARWGQRGYEQYF. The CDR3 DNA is TGTGCCAGCAGCTTAGCTCGGTGGGGACAGCGGGGCTACGAGCAGTACTTC.

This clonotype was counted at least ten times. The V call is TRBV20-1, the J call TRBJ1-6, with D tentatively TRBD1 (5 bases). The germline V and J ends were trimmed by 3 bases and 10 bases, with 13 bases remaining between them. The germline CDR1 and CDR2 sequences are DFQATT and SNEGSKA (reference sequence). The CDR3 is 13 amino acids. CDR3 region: CSASWGVSSPLHF. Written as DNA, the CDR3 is TGCAGTGCTAGCTGGGGGGTTTCGTCACCCCTCCACTTT.

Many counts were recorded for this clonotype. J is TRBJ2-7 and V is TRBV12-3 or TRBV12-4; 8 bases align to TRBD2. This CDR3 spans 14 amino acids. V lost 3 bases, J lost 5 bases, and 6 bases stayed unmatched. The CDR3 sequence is CASSFSTSGDEQYF. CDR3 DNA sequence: TGTGCCAGCAGTTTCTCTACTAGCGGCGACGAGCAGTACTTC.

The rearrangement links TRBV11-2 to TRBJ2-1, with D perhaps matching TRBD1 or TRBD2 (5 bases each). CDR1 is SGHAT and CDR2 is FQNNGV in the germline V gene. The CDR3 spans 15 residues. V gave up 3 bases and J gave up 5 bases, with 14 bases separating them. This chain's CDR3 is CASSFQPEGHNEQFF. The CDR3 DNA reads TGTGCCAGCAGCTTCCAGCCCGAGGGGCACAATGAGCAGTTCTTC.

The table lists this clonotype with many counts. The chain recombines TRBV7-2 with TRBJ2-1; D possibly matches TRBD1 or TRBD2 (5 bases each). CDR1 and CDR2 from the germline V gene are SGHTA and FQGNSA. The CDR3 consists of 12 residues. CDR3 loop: CAVGPGANEQFF. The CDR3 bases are TGTGCTGTCGGCCCCGGGGCAAATGAGCAGTTCTTC.

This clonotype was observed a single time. CDR3 bases: TGTGCCAGCAGGGATGGACTAGCGGGGAATGAGCAGTTCTTC. Encoded protein: CASRDGLAGNEQFF. The chain carries TRBV5-6 and TRBJ2-1; 12 bases align to TRBD2. The germline V gene has CDR1 SGHDT and CDR2 YYEEEE. V was clipped by 5 bases and J by 7 bases; unmatched bases: 4. This CDR3 has 14 amino acids. Variable domain in full (rest from reference TRBV5-6 and TRBJ2-1): DAGVTQSPTHLIKTRGQQVTLRCSPKSGHDTVSWYQQALGQGPQFIFQYYEEEERQRGNFPDRFSGHQFPNYSSELNVNALLLGDSALYLCASRDGLAGNEQFFGPGTRLTVL.

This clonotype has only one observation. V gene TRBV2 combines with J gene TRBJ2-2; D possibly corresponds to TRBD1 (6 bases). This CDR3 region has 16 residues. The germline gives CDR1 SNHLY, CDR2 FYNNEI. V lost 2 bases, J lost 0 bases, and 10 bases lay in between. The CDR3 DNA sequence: TGTGCCAGCAGTGAACAGGGGATCCCGAACACCGGGGAGCTGTTTTTT. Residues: CASSEQGIPNTGELFF.

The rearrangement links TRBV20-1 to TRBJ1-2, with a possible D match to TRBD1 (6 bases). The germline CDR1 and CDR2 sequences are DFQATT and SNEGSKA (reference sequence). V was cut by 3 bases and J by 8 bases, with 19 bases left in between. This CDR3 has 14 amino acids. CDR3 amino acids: CSASFLRQGHGYTF. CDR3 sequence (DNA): TGCAGTGCTAGTTTCTTGCGGCAGGGACACGGCTACACCTTC.

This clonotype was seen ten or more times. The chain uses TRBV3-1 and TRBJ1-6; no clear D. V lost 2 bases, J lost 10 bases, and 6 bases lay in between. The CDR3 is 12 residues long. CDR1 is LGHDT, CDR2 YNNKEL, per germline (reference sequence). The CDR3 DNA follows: TGTGCCAGCAGCCAACGGGAATCACCCCTCCACTTT. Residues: CASSQRESPLHF.

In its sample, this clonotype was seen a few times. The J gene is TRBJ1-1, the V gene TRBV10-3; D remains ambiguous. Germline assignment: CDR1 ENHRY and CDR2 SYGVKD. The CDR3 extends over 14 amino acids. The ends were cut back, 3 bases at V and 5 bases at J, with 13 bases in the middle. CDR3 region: CAISDGVLGTEAFF. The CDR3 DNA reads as TGTGCCATCAGTGACGGGGTTTTAGGTACTGAAGCTTTCTTT.

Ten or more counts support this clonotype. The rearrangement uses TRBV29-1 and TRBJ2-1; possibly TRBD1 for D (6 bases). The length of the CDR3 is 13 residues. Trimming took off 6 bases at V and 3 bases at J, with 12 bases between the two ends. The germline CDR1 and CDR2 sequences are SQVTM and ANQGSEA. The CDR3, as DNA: TGCAGCGTACAGGGTAGTAACTACAATGAGCAGTTCTTC. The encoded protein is CSVQGSNYNEQFF.

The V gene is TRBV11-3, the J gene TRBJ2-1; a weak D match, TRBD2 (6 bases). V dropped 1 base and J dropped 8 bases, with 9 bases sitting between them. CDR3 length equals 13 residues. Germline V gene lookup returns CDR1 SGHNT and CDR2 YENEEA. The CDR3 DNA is TGTGCCAGCAGCTTAGGGGGGGAGGATGAGCAGTTCTTC. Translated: CASSLGGEDEQFF.

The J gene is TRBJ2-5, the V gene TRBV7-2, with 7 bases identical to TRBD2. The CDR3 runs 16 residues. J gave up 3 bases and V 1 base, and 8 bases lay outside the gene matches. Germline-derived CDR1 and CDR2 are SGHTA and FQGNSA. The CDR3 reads CASSLVASSGEETQYF. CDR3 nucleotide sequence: TGTGCCAGCAGCTTAGTTGCGTCTAGCGGCGAAGAGACCCAGTACTTC. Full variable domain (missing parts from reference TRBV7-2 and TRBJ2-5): GAGVSQSPSNKVTEKGKDVELRCDPISGHTALYWYRQSLGQGLEFLIYFQGNSAPDKSGLPSDRFSAERTGGSVSTLTIQRTQQEDSAVYLCASSLVASSGEETQYFGPGTRLLVL.

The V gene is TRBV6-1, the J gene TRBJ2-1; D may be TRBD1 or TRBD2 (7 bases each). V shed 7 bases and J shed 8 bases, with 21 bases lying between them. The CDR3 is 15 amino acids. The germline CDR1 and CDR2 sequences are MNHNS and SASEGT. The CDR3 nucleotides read TGTGCCAGCATCGACGCAGGGGGAGGGATCGATGAGCAGTTCTTC. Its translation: CASIDAGGGIDEQFF.

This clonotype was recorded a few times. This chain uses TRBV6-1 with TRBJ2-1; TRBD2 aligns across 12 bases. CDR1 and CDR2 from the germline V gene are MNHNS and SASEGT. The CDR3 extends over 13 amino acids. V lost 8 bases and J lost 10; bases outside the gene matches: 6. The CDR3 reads CASRLAGGGEQFF. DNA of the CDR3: TGTGCCAGCCGCCTAGCGGGGGGGGGGGAGCAGTTCTTC.

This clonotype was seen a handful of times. This CDR3 is CSARASGGAGTGEQYF. For the CDR3, the DNA is TGCAGTGCTAGGGCTAGCGGGGGGGCTGGTACTGGCGAGCAGTACTTC. The chain joins TRBV20-1 to TRBJ2-7, with 12 bases aligning to TRBD2. The trim removed 3 bases at V and 6 bases at J, leaving 12 bases unmatched. From germline, CDR1 is DFQATT and CDR2 SNEGSKA (reference sequence). CDR3 length equals 16 residues.